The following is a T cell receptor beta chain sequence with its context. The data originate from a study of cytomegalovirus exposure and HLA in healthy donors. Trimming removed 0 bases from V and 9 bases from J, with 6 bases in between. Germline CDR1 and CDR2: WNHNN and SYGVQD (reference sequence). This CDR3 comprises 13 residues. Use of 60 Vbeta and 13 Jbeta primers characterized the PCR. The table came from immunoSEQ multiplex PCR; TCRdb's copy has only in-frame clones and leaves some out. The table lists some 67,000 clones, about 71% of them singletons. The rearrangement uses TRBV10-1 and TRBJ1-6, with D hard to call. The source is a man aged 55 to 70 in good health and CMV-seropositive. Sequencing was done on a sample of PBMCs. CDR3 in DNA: TGCGCCAGCAGTGAGTCGAACATTTCACCCCTCCACTTT. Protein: CASSESNISPLHF.